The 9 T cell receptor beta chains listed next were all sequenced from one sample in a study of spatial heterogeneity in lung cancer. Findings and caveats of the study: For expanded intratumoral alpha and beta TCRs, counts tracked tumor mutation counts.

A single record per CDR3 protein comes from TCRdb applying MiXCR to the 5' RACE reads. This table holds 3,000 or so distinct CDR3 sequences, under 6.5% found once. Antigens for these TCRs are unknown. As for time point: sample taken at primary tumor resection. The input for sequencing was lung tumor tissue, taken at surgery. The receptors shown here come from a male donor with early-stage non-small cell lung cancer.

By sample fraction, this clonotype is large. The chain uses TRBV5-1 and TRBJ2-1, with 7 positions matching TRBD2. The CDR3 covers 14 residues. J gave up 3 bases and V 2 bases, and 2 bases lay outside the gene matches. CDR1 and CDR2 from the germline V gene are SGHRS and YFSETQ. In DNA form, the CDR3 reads TGCGCCAGCAGCTTAGGCGGGAGCTACAATGAGCAGTTCTTC. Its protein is CASSLGGSYNEQFF.

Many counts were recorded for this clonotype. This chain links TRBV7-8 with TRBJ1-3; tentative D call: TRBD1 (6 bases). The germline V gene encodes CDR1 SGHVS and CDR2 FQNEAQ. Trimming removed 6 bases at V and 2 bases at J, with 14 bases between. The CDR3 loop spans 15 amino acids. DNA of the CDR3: TGTGCCAGCAGACCCCCGGGGGCCGCTGGAAACACCATATATTTT. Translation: CASRPPGAAGNTIYF.

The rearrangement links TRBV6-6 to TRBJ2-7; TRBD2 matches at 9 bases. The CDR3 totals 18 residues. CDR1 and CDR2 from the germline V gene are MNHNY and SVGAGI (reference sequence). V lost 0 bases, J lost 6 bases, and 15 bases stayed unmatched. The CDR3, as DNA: TGTGCCAGCAGTTACTCTCACCCCATAGCGGGGGCGTTTTCCGAGCAGTACTTC. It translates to CASSYSHPIAGAFSEQYF.

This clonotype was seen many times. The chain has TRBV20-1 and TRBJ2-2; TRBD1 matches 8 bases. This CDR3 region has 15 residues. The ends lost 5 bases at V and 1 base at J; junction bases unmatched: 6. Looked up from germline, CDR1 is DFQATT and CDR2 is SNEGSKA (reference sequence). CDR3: CSAYPGQVNTGELFF. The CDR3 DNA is TGCAGTGCTTACCCGGGACAGGTGAACACCGGGGAGCTGTTTTTT.

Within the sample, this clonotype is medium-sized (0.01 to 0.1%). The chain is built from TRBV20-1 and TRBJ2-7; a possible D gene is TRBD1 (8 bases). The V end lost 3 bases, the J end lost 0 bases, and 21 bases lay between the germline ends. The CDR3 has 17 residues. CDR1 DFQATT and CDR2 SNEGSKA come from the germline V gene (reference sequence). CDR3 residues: CSARDEGGTGGSYEQYF. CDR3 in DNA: TGCAGTGCTAGGGACGAGGGGGGGACAGGTGGCTCCTACGAGCAGTACTTC.

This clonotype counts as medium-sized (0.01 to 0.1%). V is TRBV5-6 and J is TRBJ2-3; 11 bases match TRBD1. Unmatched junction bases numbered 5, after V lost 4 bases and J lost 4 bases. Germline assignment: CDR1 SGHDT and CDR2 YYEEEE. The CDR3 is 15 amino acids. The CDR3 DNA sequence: TGTGCCAGCAGCGACCGGGACAGGGGGTCAGATACGCAGTATTTT. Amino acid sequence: CASSDRDRGSDTQYF.

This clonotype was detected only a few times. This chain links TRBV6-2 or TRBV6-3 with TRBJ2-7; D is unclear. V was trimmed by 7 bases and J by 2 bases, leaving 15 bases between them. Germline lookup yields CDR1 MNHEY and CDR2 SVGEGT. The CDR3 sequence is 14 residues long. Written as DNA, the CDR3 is TGTGCCAGCATGGGCCATCTAGTCCCCTACGAGCAGTACTTC. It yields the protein CASMGHLVPYEQYF.

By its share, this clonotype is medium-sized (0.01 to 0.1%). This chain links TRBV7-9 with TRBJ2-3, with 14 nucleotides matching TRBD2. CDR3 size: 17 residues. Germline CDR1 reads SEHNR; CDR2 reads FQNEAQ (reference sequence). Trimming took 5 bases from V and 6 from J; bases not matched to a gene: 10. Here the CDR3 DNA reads TGTGCCAGCAGCCCGCGCCGACTAGCGGGGGGGCCGGATACGCAGTATTTT. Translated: CASSPRRLAGGPDTQYF.

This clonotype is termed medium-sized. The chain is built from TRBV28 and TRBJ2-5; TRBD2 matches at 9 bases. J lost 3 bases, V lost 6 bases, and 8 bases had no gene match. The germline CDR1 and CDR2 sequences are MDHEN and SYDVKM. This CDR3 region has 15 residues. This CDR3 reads CASRLSGGTEETQYF. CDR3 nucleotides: TGTGCCAGCAGACTGAGCGGGGGGACCGAAGAGACCCAGTACTTC.